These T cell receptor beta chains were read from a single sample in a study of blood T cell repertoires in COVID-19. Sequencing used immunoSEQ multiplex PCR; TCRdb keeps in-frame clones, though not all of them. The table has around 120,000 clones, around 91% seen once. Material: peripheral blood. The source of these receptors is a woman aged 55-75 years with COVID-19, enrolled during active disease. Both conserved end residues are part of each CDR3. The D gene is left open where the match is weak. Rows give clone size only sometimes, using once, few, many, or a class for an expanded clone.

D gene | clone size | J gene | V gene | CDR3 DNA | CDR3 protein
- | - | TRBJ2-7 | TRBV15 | TGTGCCACCAGCAGAGATCTTACAGACCAACCCTACGAGCAGTACTTC | CATSRDLTDQPYEQYF
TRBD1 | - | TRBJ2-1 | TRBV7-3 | TGTGCCAGCAGCTCCGGGACAGGGGGAACGGCCAATGAGCAGTTCTTC | CASSSGTGGTANEQFF
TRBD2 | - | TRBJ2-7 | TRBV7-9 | TGTGCCAGCAGCTCGCGGACTAGCGGGGTCATGACCTACGAGCAGTACTTC | CASSSRTSGVMTYEQYF
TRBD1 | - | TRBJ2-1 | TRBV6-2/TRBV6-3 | TGTGCCAGCAGTTACGACAGGGTCGGCAATGAGCAGTTCTTC | CASSYDRVGNEQFF
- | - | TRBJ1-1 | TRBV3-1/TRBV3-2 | TGTGCCAGCAGCCTTCCCTTGAACACTGAAGCTTTCTTT | CASSLPLNTEAFF
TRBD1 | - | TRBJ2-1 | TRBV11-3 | TGTGCCAGCAGCTCATCCCGGGACAGGGGGTTGGGTGAGCAGTTCTTC | CASSSSRDRGLGEQFF
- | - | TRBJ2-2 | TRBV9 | TGTGCCAGCAACTTAGGGACTGTGAACACCGGGGAGCTGTTTTTT | CASNLGTVNTGELFF
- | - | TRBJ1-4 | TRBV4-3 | TGCGCCAGCAGCCAAGGATTCGTCGGGGAGGCAACTAATGAAAAACTGTTTTTT | CASSQGFVGEATNEKLFF
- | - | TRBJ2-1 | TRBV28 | TGTGCCAGCAGTTCGGGACTCCACAATGAGCAGTTCTTC | CASSSGLHNEQFF
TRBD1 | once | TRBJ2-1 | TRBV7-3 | TGTGCCAGCAGCCCCACCAGGGGGCAGGACAATGAGCAGTTCTTC | CASSPTRGQDNEQFF
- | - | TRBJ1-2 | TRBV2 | TGTGCCAGCAGAGGTGGGTTCCAGGCGTCAGAGTCCCATGGCTACACCTTC | CASRGGFQASESHGYTF
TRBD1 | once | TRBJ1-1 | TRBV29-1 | TGTAGCGTTGGACAGGGCCGAGCGAACACTGAAGCTTTCTTT | CSVGQGRANTEAFF
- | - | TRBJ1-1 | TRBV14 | TGTGCCAGCAGCCAAGTTTGGCCTGAAGCTTTCTTT | CASSQVWPEAFF
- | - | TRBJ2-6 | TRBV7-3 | TGTGCCAGCAGCTTAGGAGGCCTAACCTCTGGGGCCAACGTCCTGACTTTC | CASSLGGLTSGANVLTF
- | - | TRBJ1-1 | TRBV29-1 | TGCAGCGTCGGAGATGACAGTTCTGAAGCTTTCTTT | CSVGDDSSEAFF
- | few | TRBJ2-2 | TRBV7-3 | TGTGCCAGCAGCTTACCACAGGGCAACACCGGGGAGCTGTTTTTT | CASSLPQGNTGELFF
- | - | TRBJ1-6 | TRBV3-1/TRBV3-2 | TGTGCCAGCTGGGAGGGCAGCTCCTATAATTCACCCCTCCACTTT | CASWEGSSYNSPLHF
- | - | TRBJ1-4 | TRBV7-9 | TGTGCCAGCAGCTTAGTCGCGAATGAAAAACTGTTTTTT | CASSLVANEKLFF
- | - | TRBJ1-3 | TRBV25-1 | TGTGCCACCTCCCAAGGGGCCTCTGGAAACACCATATATTTT | CATSQGASGNTIYF
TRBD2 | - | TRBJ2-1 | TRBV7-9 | TGTGCCAGCAGCTTGACAGCGGGGGGGTTGGATGAGCAGTTCTTC | CASSLTAGGLDEQFF
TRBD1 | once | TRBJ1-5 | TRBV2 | TGTGCCAGCAACCGGGACAGGGGAAATCAGCCCCAGCATTTT | CASNRDRGNQPQHF
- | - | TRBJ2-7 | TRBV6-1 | TGTGCCAGCAGTGAAGTGGGGGGTAGTCCTTACGAGCAGTACTTC | CASSEVGGSPYEQYF